This T cell receptor beta chain appears in the sequencing data of a study of T cell changes during pregnancy in multiple sclerosis. The data were produced by immunoSEQ multiplex PCR, yet TCRdb's version contains in-frame clones alone and is incomplete. The sample holds some 110,000 clones; 85% to 95% are singletons and the top ten take 1.5% to 2%. This clonotype originated in a female donor with multiple sclerosis, enrolled in a pregnancy study. The source material was peripheral blood, sampled after pregnancy.

The CDR3 sequence: CSASSVTEAFF. CDR3 nucleotide sequence: TGCAGTGCTAGTAGTGTGACTGAAGCTTTCTTT. The genes are TRBV20-1 and TRBJ1-1; D is unclear. Germline CDR1 DFQATT, CDR2 SNEGSKA (reference sequence). V was clipped by 3 bases and J by 5 bases, with 7 bases between them. The CDR3 loop spans 11 amino acids.